Sequencing of this T cell receptor (beta chain) was carried out in a study of Graves' ophthalmopathy and Graves' hyperthyroidism. RNA transcripts yielded amplified TCR beta CDR3 regions. Investigators did first-round RT-PCR with HTBI primers, then second-round multiplex PCR. TCRdb reprocessed the multiplex PCR reads with MiXCR, giving one entry per CDR3 protein. The table records over a million distinct CDR3 sequences, approximately 35% of them present only once. Germline V gives CDR1 SGDLS, CDR2 YYNGEE. The V end was cut by 4 bases, the J end by 8 bases, with 9 bases between. The CDR3 covers 12 residues. Hyperthyroidism patients, all newly diagnosed, had under 2 months' duration and ages of 18 to 65. This clonotype was picked up many times.

The V and J genes are TRBV9 and TRBJ2-2; D could derive from TRBD1 or TRBD2 (5 bases each). The TCR comes from an adult man with Graves' hyperthyroidism. The sequenced material came from peripheral blood or thyroid tissue (not recorded which). The CDR3 bases are TGTGCCAGCAGCCCGGGGCCGGGGGAGCTGTTTTTT. Translating it yields CASSPGPGELFF.